One sample yielded the 6 T cell receptor beta chains listed below, sequenced in a study of blood T cells in healthy people across ages. The use of a sample-barcoded 5' primer and a J-beta primer mix characterized a second PCR of roughly 7 to 11 cycles. Each CDR3 protein is one row after TCRdb ran MiXCR on the 5' RACE reads. The data show roughly 1,800,000 distinct CDR3 sequences, 49% seen once. Sequencing input: blood. These receptors were collected from a woman between 40 and 55 years old in good health.

This chain connects TRBV2 to TRBJ2-1, with D tentatively TRBD1 or TRBD2 (5 bases each). V lost 6 bases and J lost 8, with 20 bases in between. Germline V gene sequence: CDR1 SNHLY, CDR2 FYNNEI. This CDR3 is built from 15 residues. CDR3 amino acids: CASSHPGRKGDEQFF. CDR3 coding DNA: TGTGCCAGCAGCCATCCGGGACGCAAAGGGGATGAGCAGTTCTTC.

A few counts support this clonotype. The chain recombines TRBV24-1 with TRBJ2-3; 7 nucleotides match TRBD2. J lost 3 bases, V lost 1 base, and 9 bases had no gene match. Germline CDR1 is KGHDR and CDR2 is SFDVKD. The CDR3 is 17 amino acids. In DNA form, the CDR3 reads TGTGCCACCAGTGATTTTGGTACGGGGGGAGTAACAGATACGCAGTATTTT. Translated: CATSDFGTGGVTDTQYF.

This chain links TRBV6-5 with TRBJ2-5; the D gene is possibly TRBD2 (6 bases). The CDR3 has 16 amino acids. Deletions cut 6 bases from V and 3 bases from J, with 20 bases between. Germline V gene sequence: CDR1 MNHEY, CDR2 SVGAGI. The CDR3 region is CASSLNRDGGEETQYF. The CDR3 region has the DNA TGTGCCAGCAGCCTCAACCGGGACGGGGGTGAAGAGACCCAGTACTTC.

The V gene is TRBV7-2, the J gene TRBJ2-6, with D perhaps TRBD1 (5 bases). The V end lost 6 bases, the J end lost 2 bases, and 14 bases lay between the germline ends. Germline V CDR1 and CDR2: SGHTA, FQGNSA. This CDR3 contains 16 residues. The DNA for the CDR3 is TGTGCCAGCAGAAATCCAGGGCCAACTGGGGCCAACGTCCTGACTTTC. As protein: CASRNPGPTGANVLTF.

The chain carries TRBV3-1 and TRBJ2-3, with D possibly being TRBD1 or TRBD2 (6 bases each). Germline V gives CDR1 LGHDT, CDR2 YNNKEL (reference sequence). V lost 3 bases to trimming and J lost 2 bases, with 15 bases between them. This CDR3 contains 16 residues. The CDR3 nucleotides read TGTGCCAGCAGCCAGAAGGGGGGTTTTATCACAGATACGCAGTATTTT. As protein: CASSQKGGFITDTQYF.

This clonotype was seen a few times. This chain connects TRBV7-9 to TRBJ2-1; 9 nucleotides agree with TRBD1. V trimming: 9 bases; J trimming: 5 bases; junction bases outside the gene matches: 5. Germline V gene data show CDR1 as SEHNR and CDR2 as FQNEAQ (reference sequence). The CDR3 has 13 amino acids. This chain's CDR3 is CARGTGRHNEQFF. For the CDR3, the DNA is TGTGCCAGAGGGACAGGGCGCCACAATGAGCAGTTCTTC.